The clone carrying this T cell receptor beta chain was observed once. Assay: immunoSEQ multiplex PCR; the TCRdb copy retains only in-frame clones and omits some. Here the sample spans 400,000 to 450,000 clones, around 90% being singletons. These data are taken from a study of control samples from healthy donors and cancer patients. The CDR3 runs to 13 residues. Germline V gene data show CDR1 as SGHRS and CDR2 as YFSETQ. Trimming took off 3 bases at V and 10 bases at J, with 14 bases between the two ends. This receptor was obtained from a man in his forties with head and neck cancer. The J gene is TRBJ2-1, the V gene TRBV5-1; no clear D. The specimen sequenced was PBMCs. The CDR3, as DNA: TGCGCCAGCAGCTCTGTCGGAGTCCCAGAGCAGTTCTTC. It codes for CASSSVGVPEQFF.